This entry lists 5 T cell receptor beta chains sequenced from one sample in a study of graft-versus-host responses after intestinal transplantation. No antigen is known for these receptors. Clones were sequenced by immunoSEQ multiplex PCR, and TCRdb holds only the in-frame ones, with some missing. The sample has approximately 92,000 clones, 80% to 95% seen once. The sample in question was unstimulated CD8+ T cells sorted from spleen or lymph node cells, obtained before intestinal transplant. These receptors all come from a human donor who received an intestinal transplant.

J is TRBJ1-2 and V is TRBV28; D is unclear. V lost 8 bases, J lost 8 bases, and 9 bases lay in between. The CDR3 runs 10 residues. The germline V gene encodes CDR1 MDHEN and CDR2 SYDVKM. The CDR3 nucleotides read TGTGCCAGCGGGATATGGGGCTACACCTTC. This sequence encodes CASGIWGYTF.

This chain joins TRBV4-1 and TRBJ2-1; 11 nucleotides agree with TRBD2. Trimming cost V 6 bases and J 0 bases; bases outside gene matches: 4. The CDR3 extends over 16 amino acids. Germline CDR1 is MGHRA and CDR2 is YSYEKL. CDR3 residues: CASRNSGRASYNEQFF. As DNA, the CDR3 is TGCGCCAGCAGGAATAGCGGGAGGGCCTCCTACAATGAGCAGTTCTTC.

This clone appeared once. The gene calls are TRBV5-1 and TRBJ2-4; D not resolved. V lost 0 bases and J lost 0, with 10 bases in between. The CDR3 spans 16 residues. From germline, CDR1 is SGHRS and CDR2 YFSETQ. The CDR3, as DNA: TGCGCCAGCAGCTTGGGCCCCAGTCTAGCCAAAAACATTCAGTACTTC. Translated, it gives CASSLGPSLAKNIQYF.

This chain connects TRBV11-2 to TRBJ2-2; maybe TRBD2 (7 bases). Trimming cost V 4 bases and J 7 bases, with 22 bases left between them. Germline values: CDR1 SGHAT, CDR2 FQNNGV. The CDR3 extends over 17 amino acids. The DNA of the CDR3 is TGTGCCAGCAGCTATCTCCCCTGGGGGGGCTATAGCGGGGAGCTGTTTTTT. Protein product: CASSYLPWGGYSGELFF.

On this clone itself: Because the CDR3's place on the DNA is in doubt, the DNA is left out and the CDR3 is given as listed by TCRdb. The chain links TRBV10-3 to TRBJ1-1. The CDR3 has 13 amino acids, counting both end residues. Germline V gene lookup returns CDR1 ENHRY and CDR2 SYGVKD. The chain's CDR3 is CATSGRWDTEAFF.